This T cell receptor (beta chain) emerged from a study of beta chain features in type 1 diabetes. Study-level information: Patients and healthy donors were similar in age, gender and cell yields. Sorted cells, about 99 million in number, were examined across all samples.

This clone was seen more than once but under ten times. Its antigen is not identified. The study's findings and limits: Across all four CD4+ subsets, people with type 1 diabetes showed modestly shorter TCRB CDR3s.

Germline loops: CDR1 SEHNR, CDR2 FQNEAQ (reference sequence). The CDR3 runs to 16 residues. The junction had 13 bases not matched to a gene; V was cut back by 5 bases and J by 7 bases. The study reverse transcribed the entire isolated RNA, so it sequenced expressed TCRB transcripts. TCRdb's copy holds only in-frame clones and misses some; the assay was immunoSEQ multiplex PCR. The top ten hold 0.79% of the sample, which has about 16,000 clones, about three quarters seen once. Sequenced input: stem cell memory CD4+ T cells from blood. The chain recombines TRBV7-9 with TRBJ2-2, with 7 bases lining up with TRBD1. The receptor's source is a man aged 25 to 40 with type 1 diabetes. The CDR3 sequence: CASSLLTGIRVGELFF. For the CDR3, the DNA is TGTGCCAGCAGCCTCCTGACAGGGATCAGGGTCGGGGAGCTGTTTTTT.